Listed below are T cell receptor beta chains from one sample, sequenced in a study of CD8 T cells in Susac syndrome. MiXCR was run by TCRdb on the immunoSEQ multiplex PCR reads, yielding one entry per CDR3 protein. The sample lists approximately 70,000 distinct CDR3 sequences; around 93% were seen once. The specimen sequenced was CD8+ T cells from PBMCs. The receptors originated from a human donor in good health. Each CDR3 is given with its conserved first and last residue. Each record gives: D gene, CDR3 length, V gene, clone size, J gene, CDR3 protein, CDR3 DNA. The D gene is left open where the match is weak. Clone size is stated in some rows and not others, as once, few, many or a class when expanded.

>TRBD2|19|TRBV11-2|-|TRBJ2-3
CASRFTTGTSGGGTDTQYF
TGTGCCAGCAGATTTACGACCGGGACTAGCGGAGGCGGCACAGATACGCAGTATTTT
>-|15|TRBV5-1|once|TRBJ2-5
CASSLGDMNQETQYF
TGCGCCAGCAGCTTGGGAGACATGAACCAAGAGACCCAGTACTTC
>-|14|TRBV30|few|TRBJ2-6
CAWSTGSGANVLTF
TGTGCCTGGAGTACGGGCTCTGGGGCCAACGTCCTGACTTTC
>-|15|TRBV7-8|-|TRBJ2-7
CASSLGVNTNYEQYF
TGTGCCAGCAGCTTAGGGGTGAACACAAACTACGAGCAGTACTTC
>-|15|TRBV20-1|-|TRBJ2-3
CSATLRTAVTDTQYF
TGCAGTGCCACCCTCAGGACAGCAGTCACAGATACGCAGTATTTT
>-|13|TRBV12-3/TRBV12-4|-|TRBJ2-5
CASSLPPGETQYF
TGTGCCAGCAGTTTACCCCCGGGGGAGACCCAGTACTTC
>-|12|TRBV25-1|-|TRBJ2-5
CASRASKETQYF
TGTGCCAGCAGGGCGAGTAAAGAGACCCAGTACTTC
>-|16|TRBV14|-|TRBJ2-1
CASSKSSGEGNNEQFF
TGTGCCAGCAGCAAAAGTTCGGGAGAGGGGAATAATGAGCAGTTCTTC
>-|15|TRBV7-9|-|TRBJ2-7
CASSPGPHGVYEQYF
TGTGCCAGCAGCCCTGGACCCCACGGAGTCTACGAGCAGTACTTC
>-|14|TRBV9|-|TRBJ1-1
CASSVAEKRTEAFF
TGTGCCAGCAGCGTAGCTGAGAAGAGGACTGAAGCTTTCTTT
>TRBD1|14|TRBV7-9|-|TRBJ2-4
CASSSGQGWNIQYF
TGTGCCAGCAGCTCAGGACAGGGATGGAACATTCAGTACTTC
>TRBD1|14|TRBV5-1|-|TRBJ2-7
CASSRGTGGYEQYF
TGCGCCAGCAGCCGCGGGACAGGGGGCTACGAGCAGTACTTC
>-|15|TRBV4-1|-|TRBJ2-5
CASSQEGTEQETQYF
TGCGCCAGCAGCCAAGAGGGGACCGAGCAAGAGACCCAGTACTTC
>TRBD1|14|TRBV19|-|TRBJ2-6
CASDRATGANVLTF
TGTGCCAGCGACAGGGCAACAGGGGCCAACGTCCTGACTTTC
>-|12|TRBV29-1|-|TRBJ2-3
CSEKVGGQGQYF
TGCAGCGAAAAAGTCGGAGGGCAAGGGCAGTATTTT
>-|11|TRBV29-1|-|TRBJ1-2
CSGRGNGGYTF
TGCAGCGGCCGAGGGAACGGTGGCTACACCTTC
>-|14|TRBV14|-|TRBJ1-5
CASSQRGSNQPQHF
TGTGCCAGCAGCCAACGGGGGAGCAATCAGCCCCAGCATTTT
>-|15|TRBV12-3/TRBV12-4|once|TRBJ1-1
CASSLISGRNTEAFF
TGTGCCAGCAGTTTAATTTCCGGCCGGAACACTGAAGCTTTCTTT
>-|14|TRBV29-1|-|TRBJ1-5
CSVGGPGSNQPQHF
TGCAGCGTGGGGGGGCCAGGGAGCAATCAGCCCCAGCATTTT
>-|15|TRBV25-1|-|TRBJ2-2
CASSAWDTLTGELFF
TGTGCCAGCAGTGCCTGGGACACACTGACCGGGGAGCTGTTTTTT
>-|14|TRBV5-1|-|TRBJ1-5
CASSPWPSNQPQHF
TGCGCCAGCAGCCCATGGCCTAGCAATCAGCCCCAGCATTTT
>-|11|TRBV2|once|TRBJ1-2
CASSELIGYTF
TGTGCCAGCAGTGAACTAATCGGCTACACCTTC
>TRBD2|13|TRBV29-1|-|TRBJ2-7
CSVDGTRGGEQYF
TGCAGCGTTGATGGTACCCGGGGAGGGGAGCAGTACTTC
>-|17|TRBV13|-|TRBJ2-2
CASSSEEGNMNTGELFF
TGTGCCAGCAGCTCGGAGGAGGGTAATATGAACACCGGGGAGCTGTTTTTT
>-|12|TRBV29-1|-|TRBJ1-2
CSVEDNNYGYTF
TGCAGCGTTGAAGACAACAATTATGGCTACACCTTC
>TRBD1|13|TRBV5-6|-|TRBJ1-2
CASSQDRNYDYTF
TGTGCCAGCAGCCAGGACAGGAACTATGACTACACCTTC
>TRBD1|15|TRBV28|-|TRBJ2-1
CASSLQGVRFNEQFF
TGTGCCAGCAGTTTGCAGGGGGTTCGGTTCAATGAGCAGTTCTTC
>-|13|TRBV7-9|-|TRBJ2-7
CASAGGALNEQYF
TGTGCCTCAGCTGGGGGGGCCTTGAACGAGCAGTACTTC
>-|17|TRBV30|once|TRBJ2-7
CAWTTTEGARTSYEQYF
TGTGCCTGGACCACCACGGAAGGGGCGAGAACTTCCTACGAGCAGTACTTC
>-|16|TRBV29-1|-|TRBJ1-1
CSVDLRDTFVDTEAFF
TGCAGCGTTGACCTCCGGGACACCTTCGTCGACACTGAAGCTTTCTTT
>-|16|TRBV13|-|TRBJ2-4
CASSPRGKLDKNIQYF
TGTGCCAGCAGCCCTCGGGGGAAATTGGACAAAAACATTCAGTACTTC
>-|17|TRBV6-5|-|TRBJ2-2
CASSYSFSGANTGELFF
TGTGCCAGCAGTTACTCGTTTTCCGGGGCGAACACCGGGGAGCTGTTTTTT
>-|13|TRBV19|-|TRBJ2-7
CASSIGGGYEQYF
TGTGCCAGTAGTATCGGAGGGGGCTACGAGCAGTACTTC
>-|12|TRBV7-2|-|TRBJ2-1
CASSLNMGEQFF
TGTGCCAGCAGCTTAAATATGGGTGAGCAGTTCTTC
>-|13|TRBV19|-|TRBJ1-1
CASSIQRNTEAFF
TGTGCCAGTAGTATACAGAGGAACACTGAAGCTTTCTTT
>-|13|TRBV7-8|-|TRBJ1-5
CASSGGGNQPQHF
TGTGCCAGCAGCGGGGGGGGTAATCAGCCCCAGCATTTT
>-|14|TRBV4-3|-|TRBJ2-5
CASSQDWQQETQYF
TGCGCCAGCAGCCAAGATTGGCAGCAAGAGACCCAGTACTTC
>-|16|TRBV29-1|-|TRBJ2-1
CSVEDYSGDASNEQFF
TGCAGCGTTGAAGATTATTCGGGAGATGCCTCAAATGAGCAGTTCTTC
>-|15|TRBV4-1|-|TRBJ2-7
CASSQEPDLSYEQYF
TGCGCCAGCAGCCAAGAACCGGACCTATCCTACGAGCAGTACTTC
>-|16|TRBV6-2/TRBV6-3|-|TRBJ2-7
CASSYSQEQPLYEQYF
TGTGCCAGCAGTTACTCGCAGGAGCAGCCGCTCTACGAGCAGTACTTC